The TCR beta chain described here comes from a study of cytomegalovirus exposure and HLA in healthy donors. This CDR3 contains 15 residues. Trimming removed 1 base from V and 0 bases from J, with 10 bases in between. Per the germline V gene, CDR1 is SGHTA and CDR2 is FQGNSA. 60 Vbeta and 13 Jbeta primers were used in PCR. Clones were read by immunoSEQ multiplex PCR, and TCRdb kept only the in-frame ones, dropping some. Of hundreds of thousands of clones in the sample, 60% to 85% were seen once. The source of this sequence is a man in his forties in good health and CMV-seronegative. The genes are TRBV7-2 and TRBJ2-7; TRBD1 might be the D (6 bases). Sequences were obtained from PBMCs. In DNA, the CDR3 is TGTGCCAGCAGCTTAGGGACAGCTAGCTCCTACGAGCAGTACTTC. This codes for CASSLGTASSYEQYF.